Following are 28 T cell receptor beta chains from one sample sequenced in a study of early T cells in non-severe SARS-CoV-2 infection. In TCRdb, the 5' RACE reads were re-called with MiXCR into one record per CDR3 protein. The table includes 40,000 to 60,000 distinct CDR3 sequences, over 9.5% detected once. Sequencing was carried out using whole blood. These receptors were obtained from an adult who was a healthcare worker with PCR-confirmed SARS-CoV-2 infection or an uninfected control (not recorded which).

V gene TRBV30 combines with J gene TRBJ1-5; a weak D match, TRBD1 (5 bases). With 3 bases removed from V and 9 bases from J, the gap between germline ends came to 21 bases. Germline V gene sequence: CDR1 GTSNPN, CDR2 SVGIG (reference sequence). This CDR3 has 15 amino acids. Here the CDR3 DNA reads TGTGCCTGGAGCTATGCTCGGGGGTCTTACGCGCCCCAGCATTTT. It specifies CAWSYARGSYAPQHF. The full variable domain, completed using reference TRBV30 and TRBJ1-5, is SQTIHQWPATLVQPVGSPLSLECTVEGTSNPNLYWYRQAAGRGLQLLFYSVGIGQISSEVPQNLSASRPQDRQFILSSKKLLLSDSGFYLCAWSYARGSYAPQHFGDGTRLSIL.

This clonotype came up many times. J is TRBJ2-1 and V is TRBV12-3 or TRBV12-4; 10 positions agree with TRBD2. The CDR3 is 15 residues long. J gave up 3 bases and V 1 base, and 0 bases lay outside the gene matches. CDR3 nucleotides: TGTGCCAGCAGTTTAGGACTAGCGGGCTACAATGAGCAGTTCTTC. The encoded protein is CASSLGLAGYNEQFF.

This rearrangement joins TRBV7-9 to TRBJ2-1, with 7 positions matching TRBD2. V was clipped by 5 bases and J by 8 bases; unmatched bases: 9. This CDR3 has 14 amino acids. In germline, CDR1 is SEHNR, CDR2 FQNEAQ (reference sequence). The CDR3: CASSLAGVTDEQFF. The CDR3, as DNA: TGTGCCAGCAGCCTGGCGGGAGTAACTGATGAGCAGTTCTTC.

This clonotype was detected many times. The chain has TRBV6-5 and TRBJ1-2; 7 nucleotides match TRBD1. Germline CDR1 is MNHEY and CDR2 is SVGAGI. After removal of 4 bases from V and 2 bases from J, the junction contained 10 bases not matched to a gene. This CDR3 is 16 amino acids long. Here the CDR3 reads CASSLISGGANYGYTF. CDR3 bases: TGTGCCAGCAGTTTAATTTCAGGGGGAGCGAACTATGGCTACACCTTC.

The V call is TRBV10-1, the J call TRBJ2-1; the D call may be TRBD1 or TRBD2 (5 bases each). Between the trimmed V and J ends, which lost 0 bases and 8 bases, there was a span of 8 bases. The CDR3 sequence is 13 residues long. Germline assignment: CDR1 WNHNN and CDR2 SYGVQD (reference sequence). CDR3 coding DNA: TGCGCCAGCAGTGAGTCCCGAGGGGATGAGCAGTTCTTC. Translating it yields CASSESRGDEQFF.

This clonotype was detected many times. The CDR3 reads CASSRNPLEGGPTDTQYF. CDR3 in DNA: TGTGCCAGCAGCCGAAACCCCCTCGAGGGGGGGCCAACAGATACGCAGTATTTT. The chain combines TRBV7-3 with TRBJ2-3; a possible D gene is TRBD2 (7 bases). CDR3 length: 18 residues. Looked up from germline, CDR1 is SGHTA and CDR2 is FQGTGA. The ends were cut back, 5 bases at V and 3 bases at J, with 24 bases in the middle.

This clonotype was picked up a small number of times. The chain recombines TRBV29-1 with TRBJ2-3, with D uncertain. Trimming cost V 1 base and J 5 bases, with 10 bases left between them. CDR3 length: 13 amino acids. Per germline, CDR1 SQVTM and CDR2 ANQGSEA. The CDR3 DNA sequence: TGCAGCGTTGAAGGGGGAAATAGAGATACGCAGTATTTT. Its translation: CSVEGGNRDTQYF.

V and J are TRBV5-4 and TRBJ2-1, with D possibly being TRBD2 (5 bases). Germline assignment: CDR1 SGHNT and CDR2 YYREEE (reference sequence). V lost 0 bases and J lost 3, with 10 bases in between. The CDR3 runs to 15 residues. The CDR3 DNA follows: TGTGCCAGCAGCTTGGGGACTCCCTACTACAATGAGCAGTTCTTC. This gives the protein CASSLGTPYYNEQFF.

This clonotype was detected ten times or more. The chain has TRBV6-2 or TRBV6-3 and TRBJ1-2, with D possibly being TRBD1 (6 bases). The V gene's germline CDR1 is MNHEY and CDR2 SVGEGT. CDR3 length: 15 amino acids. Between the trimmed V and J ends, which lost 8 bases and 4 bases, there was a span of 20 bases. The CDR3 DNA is TGTGCCAGCGAGCGAACAGGGAGGACCTCCTATGGCTACACCTTC. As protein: CASERTGRTSYGYTF.

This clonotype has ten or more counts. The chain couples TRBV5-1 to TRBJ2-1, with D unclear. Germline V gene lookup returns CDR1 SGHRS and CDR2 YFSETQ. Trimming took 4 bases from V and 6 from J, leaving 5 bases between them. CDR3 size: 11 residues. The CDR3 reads CASSQSNEQFF. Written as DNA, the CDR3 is TGCGCCAGCAGCCAAAGCAATGAGCAGTTCTTC.

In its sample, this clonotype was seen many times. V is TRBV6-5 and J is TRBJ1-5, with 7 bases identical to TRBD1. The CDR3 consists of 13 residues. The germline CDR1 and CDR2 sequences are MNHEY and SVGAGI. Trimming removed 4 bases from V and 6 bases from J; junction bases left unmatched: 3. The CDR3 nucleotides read TGTGCCAGCAGTTCTGACAGGGTTCAGCCCCAGCATTTT. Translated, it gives CASSSDRVQPQHF.

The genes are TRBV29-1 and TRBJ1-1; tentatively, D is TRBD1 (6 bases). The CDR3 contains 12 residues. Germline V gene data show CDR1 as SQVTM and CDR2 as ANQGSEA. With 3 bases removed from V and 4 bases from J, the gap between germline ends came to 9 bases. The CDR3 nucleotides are TGCAGCGTTGACAGGGGTGGCACTGAAGCTTTCTTT. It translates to CSVDRGGTEAFF.

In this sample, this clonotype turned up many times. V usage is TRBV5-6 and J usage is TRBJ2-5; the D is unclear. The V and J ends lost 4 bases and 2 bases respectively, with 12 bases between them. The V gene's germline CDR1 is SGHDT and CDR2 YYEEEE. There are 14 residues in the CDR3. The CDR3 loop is CASSADGQQETQYF. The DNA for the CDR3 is TGTGCCAGCAGCGCGGACGGCCAACAAGAGACCCAGTACTTC.

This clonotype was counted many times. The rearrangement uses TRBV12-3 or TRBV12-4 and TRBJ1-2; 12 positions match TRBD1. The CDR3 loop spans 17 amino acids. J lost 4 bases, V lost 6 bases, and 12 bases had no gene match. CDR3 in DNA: TGTGCCAGCAGGCTCTCTGGGACAGGGGGCGCCAGCTATGGCTACACCTTC. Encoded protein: CASRLSGTGGASYGYTF.

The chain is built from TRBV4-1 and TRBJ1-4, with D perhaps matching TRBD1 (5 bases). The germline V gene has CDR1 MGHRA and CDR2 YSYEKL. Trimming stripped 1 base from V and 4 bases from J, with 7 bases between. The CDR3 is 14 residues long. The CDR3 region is CASSQVQGNEKLFF. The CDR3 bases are TGCGCCAGCAGCCAAGTCCAGGGTAATGAAAAACTGTTTTTT.

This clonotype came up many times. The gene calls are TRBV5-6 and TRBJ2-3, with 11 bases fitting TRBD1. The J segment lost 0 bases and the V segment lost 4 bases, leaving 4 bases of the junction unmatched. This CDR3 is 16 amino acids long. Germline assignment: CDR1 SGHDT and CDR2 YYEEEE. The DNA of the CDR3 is TGTGCCAGCAGCATAGGACAGGGGGCTAGCACAGATACGCAGTATTTT. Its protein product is CASSIGQGASTDTQYF.

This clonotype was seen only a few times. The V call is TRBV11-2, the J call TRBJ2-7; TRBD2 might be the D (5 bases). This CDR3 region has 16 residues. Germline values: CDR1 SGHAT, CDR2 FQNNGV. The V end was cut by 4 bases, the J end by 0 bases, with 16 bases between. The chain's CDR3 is CASSSPGKVSSYEQYF. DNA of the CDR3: TGTGCCAGCAGCTCACCGGGGAAGGTTAGCTCCTACGAGCAGTACTTC.

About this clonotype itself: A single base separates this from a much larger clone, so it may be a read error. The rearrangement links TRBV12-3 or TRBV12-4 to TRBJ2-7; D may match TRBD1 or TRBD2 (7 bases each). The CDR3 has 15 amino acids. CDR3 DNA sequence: TGTGCCAGCAGTCTAGCCCGGGTCAGGGGGGGAGAGCAGTACTTC. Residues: CASSLARVRGGEQYF.

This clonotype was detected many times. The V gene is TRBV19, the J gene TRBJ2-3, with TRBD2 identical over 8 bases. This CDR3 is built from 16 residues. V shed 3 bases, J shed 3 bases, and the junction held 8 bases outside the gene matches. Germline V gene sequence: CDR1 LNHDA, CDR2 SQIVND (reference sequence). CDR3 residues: CASSIGGGRRTDTQYF. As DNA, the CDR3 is TGTGCCAGTAGTATCGGCGGGGGGCGAAGGACAGATACGCAGTATTTT.

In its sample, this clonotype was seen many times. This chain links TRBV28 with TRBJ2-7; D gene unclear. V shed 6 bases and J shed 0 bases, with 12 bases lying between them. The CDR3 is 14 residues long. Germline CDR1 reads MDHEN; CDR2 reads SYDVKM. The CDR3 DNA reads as TGTGCCAGCAGCTCCCAAACAGACTCCTACGAGCAGTACTTC. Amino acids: CASSSQTDSYEQYF. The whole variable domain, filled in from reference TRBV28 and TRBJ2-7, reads DVKVTQSSRYLVKRTGEKVFLECVQDMDHENMFWYRQDPGLGLRLIYFSYDVKMKEKGDIPEGYSVSREKKERFSLILESASTNQTSMYLCASSSQTDSYEQYFGPGTRLTVT.

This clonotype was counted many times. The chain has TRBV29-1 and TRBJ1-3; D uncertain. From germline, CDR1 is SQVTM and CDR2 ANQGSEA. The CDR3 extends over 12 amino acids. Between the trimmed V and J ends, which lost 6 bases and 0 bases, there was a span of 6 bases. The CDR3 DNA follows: TGCAGCGTAAAGAGCTCTGGAAACACCATATATTTT. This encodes CSVKSSGNTIYF.

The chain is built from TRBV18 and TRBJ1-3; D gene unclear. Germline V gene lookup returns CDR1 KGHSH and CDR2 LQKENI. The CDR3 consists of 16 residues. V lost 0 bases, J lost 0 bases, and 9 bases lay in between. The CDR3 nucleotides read TGTGCCAGCTCACCACCGTGGGGTCCCTCTGGAAACACCATATATTTT. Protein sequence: CASSPPWGPSGNTIYF. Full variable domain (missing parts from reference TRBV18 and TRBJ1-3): NAGVMQNPRHLVRRRGQEARLRCSPMKGHSHVYWYRQLPEEGLKFMVYLQKENIIDESGMPKERFSAEFPKEGPSILRIQQVVRGDSAAYFCASSPPWGPSGNTIYFGEGSWLTVV.

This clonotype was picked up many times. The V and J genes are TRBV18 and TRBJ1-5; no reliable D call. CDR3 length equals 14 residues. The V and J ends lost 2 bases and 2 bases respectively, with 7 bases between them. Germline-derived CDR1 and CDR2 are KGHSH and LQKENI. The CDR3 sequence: CASSPVTGNQPQHF. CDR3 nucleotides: TGTGCCAGCTCACCAGTAACCGGCAATCAGCCCCAGCATTTT.

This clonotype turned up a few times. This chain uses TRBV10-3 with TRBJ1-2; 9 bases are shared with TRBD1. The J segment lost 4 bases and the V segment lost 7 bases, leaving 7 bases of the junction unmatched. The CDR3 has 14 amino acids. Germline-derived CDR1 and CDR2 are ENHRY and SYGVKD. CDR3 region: CAITLGQGSYGYTF. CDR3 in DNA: TGTGCCATCACACTAGGACAGGGGAGCTATGGCTACACCTTC.

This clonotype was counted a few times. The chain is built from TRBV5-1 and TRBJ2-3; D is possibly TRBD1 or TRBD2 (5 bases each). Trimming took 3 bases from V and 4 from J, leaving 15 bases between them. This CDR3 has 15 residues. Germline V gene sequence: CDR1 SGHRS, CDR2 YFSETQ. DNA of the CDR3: TGCGCCAGCAGCTCCGGTGGGACGGGGCCAGATACGCAGTATTTT. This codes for CASSSGGTGPDTQYF.

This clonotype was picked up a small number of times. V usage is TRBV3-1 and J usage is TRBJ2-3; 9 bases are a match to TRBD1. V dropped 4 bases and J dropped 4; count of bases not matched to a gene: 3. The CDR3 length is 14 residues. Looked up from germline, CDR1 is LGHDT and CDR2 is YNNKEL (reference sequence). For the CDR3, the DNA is TGTGCCAGCAGCCGGGACAGGGCCTCAGATACGCAGTATTTT. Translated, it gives CASSRDRASDTQYF.

CDR3 amino acids: CASSSGTGGYNEQFF. The CDR3 DNA follows: TGTGCCAGCAGTTCCGGGACAGGGGGCTACAATGAGCAGTTCTTC. The chain combines TRBV28 with TRBJ2-1; TRBD1 matches at 11 bases. The V segment lost 4 bases and the J segment 3 bases; nucleotides outside the gene matches: 2. The CDR3 is 15 residues long. Germline CDR1 reads MDHEN; CDR2 reads SYDVKM.

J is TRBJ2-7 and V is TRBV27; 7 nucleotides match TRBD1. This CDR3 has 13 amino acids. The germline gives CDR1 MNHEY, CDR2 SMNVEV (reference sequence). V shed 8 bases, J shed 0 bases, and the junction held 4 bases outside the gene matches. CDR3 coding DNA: TGTGCCAGCCGAAACAGGGGCTCCTACGAGCAGTACTTC. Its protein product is CASRNRGSYEQYF.